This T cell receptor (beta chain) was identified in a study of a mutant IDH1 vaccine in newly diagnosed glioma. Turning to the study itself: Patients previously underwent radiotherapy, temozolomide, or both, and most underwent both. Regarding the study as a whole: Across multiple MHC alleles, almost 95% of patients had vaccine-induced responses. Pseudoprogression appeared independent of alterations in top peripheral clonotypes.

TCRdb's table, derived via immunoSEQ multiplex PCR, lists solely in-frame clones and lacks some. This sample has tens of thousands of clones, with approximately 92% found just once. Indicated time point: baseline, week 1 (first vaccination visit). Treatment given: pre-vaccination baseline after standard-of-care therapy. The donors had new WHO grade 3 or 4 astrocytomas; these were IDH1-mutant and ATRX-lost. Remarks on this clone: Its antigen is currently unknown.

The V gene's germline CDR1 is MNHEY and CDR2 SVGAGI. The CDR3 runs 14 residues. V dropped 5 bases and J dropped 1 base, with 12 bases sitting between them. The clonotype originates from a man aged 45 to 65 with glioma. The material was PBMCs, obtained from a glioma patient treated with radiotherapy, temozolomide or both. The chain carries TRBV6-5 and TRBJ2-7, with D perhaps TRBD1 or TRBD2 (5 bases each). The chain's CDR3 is CASSPRGLSYEQYF. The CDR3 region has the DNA TGTGCCAGCAGTCCCCGGGGCCTTTCCTACGAGCAGTACTTC.